The TCR beta chain under discussion was sequenced for a study of T cell clonality in common variable immunodeficiency. Clones were sequenced by immunoSEQ multiplex PCR, and TCRdb holds only the in-frame ones, with some missing. The sample was found to contain tens of thousands of clones, and every one recurs. This clone was observed many times. Read sequence stops 3 residues before the CDR3 end, and the germline J gene provides the missing end. Trimming at V came to 3 bases and at J to 3 bases, leaving 1 base not matched to a gene. The CDR3 extends over 13 amino acids. CDR1 is LGHNA and CDR2 is YNFKEQ in the germline V gene.

The gene calls are TRBV4-2 and TRBJ2-5; 7 nucleotides match TRBD1. The TCR originated in a person between 18 and 75 years old in good health. The sample taken for sequencing was peripheral blood mononuclear cells. The CDR3 DNA, read in part, is TGTGCCAGCAGCCAGGGGACAGAAGAGACC. It yields the protein CASSQGTEET. The whole CDR3 sequence reads CASSQGTEETQYF.